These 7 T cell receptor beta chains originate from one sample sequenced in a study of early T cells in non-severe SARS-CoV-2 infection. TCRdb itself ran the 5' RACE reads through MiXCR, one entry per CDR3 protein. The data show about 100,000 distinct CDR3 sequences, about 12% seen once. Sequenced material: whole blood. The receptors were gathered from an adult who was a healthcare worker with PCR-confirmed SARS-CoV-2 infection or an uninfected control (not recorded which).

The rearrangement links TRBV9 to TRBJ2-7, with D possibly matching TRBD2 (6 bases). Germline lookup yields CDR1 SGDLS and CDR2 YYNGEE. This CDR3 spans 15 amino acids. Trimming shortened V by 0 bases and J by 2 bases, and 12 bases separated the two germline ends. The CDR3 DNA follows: TGTGCCAGCAGCGTAGAGGGCGGGACCACCTACGAGCAGTACTTC. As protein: CASSVEGGTTYEQYF. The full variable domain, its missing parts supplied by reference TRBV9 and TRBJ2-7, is DSGVTQTPKHLITATGQRVTLRCSPRSGDLSVYWYQQSLDQGLQFLIQYYNGEERAKGNILERFSAQQFPDLHSELNLSSLELGDSALYFCASSVEGGTTYEQYFGPGTRLTVT.

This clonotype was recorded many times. CDR3 protein: CASSSTRPYEQYF. CDR3 DNA: TGTGCCAGCAGCTCCACAAGGCCCTACGAGCAGTACTTC. The V and J genes are TRBV7-2 and TRBJ2-7; D not certain. CDR1 is SGHTA, CDR2 FQGNSA, per germline. Trimming shortened V by 4 bases and J by 2 bases, and 9 bases separated the two germline ends. The CDR3 sequence is 13 residues long.

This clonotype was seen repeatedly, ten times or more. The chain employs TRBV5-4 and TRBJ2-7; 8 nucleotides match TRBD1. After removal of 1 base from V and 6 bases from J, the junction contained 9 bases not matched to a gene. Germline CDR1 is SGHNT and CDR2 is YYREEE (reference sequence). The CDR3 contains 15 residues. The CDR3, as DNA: TGTGCCAGCAGCTTGCCGCAGGGGGCAGCCTCCGAGCAGTACTTC. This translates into CASSLPQGAASEQYF.

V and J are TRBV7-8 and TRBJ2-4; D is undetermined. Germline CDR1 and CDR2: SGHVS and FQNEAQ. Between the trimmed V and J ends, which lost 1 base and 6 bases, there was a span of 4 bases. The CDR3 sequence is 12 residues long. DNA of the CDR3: TGTGCCAGCAGCTTAGTCTTAAACATTCAGTACTTC. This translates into CASSLVLNIQYF.

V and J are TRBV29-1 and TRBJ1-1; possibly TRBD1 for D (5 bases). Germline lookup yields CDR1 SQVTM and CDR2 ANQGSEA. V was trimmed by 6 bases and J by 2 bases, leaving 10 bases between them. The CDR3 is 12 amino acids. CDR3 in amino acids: CSVDSFNTEAFF. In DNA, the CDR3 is TGCAGCGTCGACAGTTTTAACACTGAAGCTTTCTTT.

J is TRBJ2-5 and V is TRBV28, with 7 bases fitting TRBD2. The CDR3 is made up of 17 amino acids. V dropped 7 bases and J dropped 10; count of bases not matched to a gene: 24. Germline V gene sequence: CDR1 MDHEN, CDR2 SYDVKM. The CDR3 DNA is TGTGCCAGCAAAAGAGGGAGTTCGGGACTACCCAACGGGGACCAGTACTTC. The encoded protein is CASKRGSSGLPNGDQYF.

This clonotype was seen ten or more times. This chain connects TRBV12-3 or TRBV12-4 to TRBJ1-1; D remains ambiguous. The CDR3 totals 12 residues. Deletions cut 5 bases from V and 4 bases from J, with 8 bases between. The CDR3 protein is CASSRGSTEAFF. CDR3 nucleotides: TGTGCCAGCAGTCGGGGTAGCACTGAAGCTTTCTTT.